This entry lists 2 T cell receptor beta chains sequenced from one sample in a study of T-cell reconstitution after alpha-beta-depleted transplantation in children. Unique molecular identifiers were incorporated during preparation of the TCRbeta library. TCRdb processed the PCR reads anew with MiXCR; each CDR3 protein has one entry. The table lists some 350,000 distinct CDR3 sequences, under 13% of them singletons, with 2% to 2.5% in the top ten. The sample consisted of PBMCs from the stem cell graft donor, taken from the stem cell graft. These receptors originate from a human donor who donated a stem cell graft to a child with acute lymphoblastic leukemia.

V gene TRBV6-1 combines with J gene TRBJ2-7, with 10 bases fitting TRBD2. The trim removed 6 bases at V and 4 bases at J, leaving 9 bases unmatched. The CDR3 is made up of 15 amino acids. CDR1 and CDR2 from the germline V gene are MNHNS and SASEGT. CDR3 in amino acids: CASSPVLAGVYEQYF. CDR3 bases: TGTGCCAGCAGCCCAGTTCTAGCGGGAGTATACGAGCAGTACTTC.

CDR3 residues: CASSVVPQGPSYEQYF. The CDR3 nucleotides are TGTGCCAGCAGCGTAGTCCCCCAGGGGCCGAGCTACGAGCAGTACTTC. This chain uses TRBV9 with TRBJ2-7; the D gene is possibly TRBD1 (6 bases). The CDR3 is 16 amino acids. Germline V lookup: CDR1 SGDLS, CDR2 YYNGEE. The V gene lost 0 bases and the J gene lost 3 bases, with 16 bases spanning the gap.